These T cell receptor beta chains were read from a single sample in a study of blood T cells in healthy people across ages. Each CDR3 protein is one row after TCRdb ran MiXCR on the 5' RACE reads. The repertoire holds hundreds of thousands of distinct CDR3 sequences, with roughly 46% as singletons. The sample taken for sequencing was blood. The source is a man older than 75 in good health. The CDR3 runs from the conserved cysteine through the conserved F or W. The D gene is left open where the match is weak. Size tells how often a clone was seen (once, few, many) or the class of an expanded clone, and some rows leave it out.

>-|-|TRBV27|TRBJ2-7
TGTGCCAGCAGTTTGACAACCCTCAGGGGTTCCTACGAGCAGTACTTC
CASSLTTLRGSYEQYF
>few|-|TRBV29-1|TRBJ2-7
TGCAGCGTTGAAGATTCCCACGAGCAGTACTTC
CSVEDSHEQYF
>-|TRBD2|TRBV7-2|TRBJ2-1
TGTGCCAGCAGCTTAGCGCTAGCGGGAGAAGACAATGAGCAGTTCTTC
CASSLALAGEDNEQFF
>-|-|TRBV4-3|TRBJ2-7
TGCGCCAGCAGCTCTCGTCCCGGGGGCACCTACGAGCAGTACTTC
CASSSRPGGTYEQYF
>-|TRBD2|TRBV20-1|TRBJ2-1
TGCAGTGCGGCCGGGACTAGGGTACACAATGAGCAGTTCTTC
CSAAGTRVHNEQFF
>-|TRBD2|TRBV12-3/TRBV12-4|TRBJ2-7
TGTGCCAGCAGTATGACTAGCGGGGGTAGCTACGAGCAGTACTTC
CASSMTSGGSYEQYF
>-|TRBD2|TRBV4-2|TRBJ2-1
TGTGCCAGCGGCCAAGAAACGCAACTAGCGGCCTCCTACAATGAGCAGTTCTTC
CASGQETQLAASYNEQFF
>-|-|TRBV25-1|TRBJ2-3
TGTGCCAGCAGTGCCCTGGGCAGTAGCACCGATACGCAGTATTTT
CASSALGSSTDTQYF
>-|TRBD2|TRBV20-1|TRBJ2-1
TGCAGTGCCCTGACTAGCGGGCCCAATGAGCAGTTCTTC
CSALTSGPNEQFF
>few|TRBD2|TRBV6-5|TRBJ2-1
TGTGCCAGCAGTTACTTGACTAGCGGGAGGGCCTCTGTCAATGAGCAGTTCTTC
CASSYLTSGRASVNEQFF
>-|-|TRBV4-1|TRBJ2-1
TGCGCCAGCAGCCAAGGTGACCGTGATAGGTTCTTC
CASSQGDRDRFF
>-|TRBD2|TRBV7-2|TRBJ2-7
TGTGCCAGCAGCCTTAGCGGGAGGGCCCTCGAGCAGTACTTC
CASSLSGRALEQYF
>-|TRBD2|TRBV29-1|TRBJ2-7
TGCAGCGTTGAGGAGCTAGCGGGAGGCCACGAGCAGTACTTC
CSVEELAGGHEQYF
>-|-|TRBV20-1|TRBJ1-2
TGCAGTGACAGGGTTAACTATGGCTACACCTTC
CSDRVNYGYTF
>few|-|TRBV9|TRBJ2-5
TGTGCCAGCAGCGGCGAGGGCAGGGGATGGGAGACCCAGTACTTC
CASSGEGRGWETQYF
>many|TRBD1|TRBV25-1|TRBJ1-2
TGTGCCAGCAGTAAGACCAACCGGGACAGGGGCCCTGGCGGCTATGGCTACACCTTC
CASSKTNRDRGPGGYGYTF
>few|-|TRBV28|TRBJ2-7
TGTGCCAGCAGTTTAACGTTTGGGACTTTAACCTACGAGCAGTACTTC
CASSLTFGTLTYEQYF
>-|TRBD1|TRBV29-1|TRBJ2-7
TGCAGCGTCCAATCAGGGGGCTCCTACGAGCAGTACTTC
CSVQSGGSYEQYF
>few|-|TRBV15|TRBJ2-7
TGTGCCACCAGCAGAGATCTAGTTGGGAGATCGACTGGGTCCGAGCAGTACTTC
CATSRDLVGRSTGSEQYF
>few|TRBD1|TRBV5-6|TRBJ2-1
TGTGCCAGCAGCCCGACAGGGGGTGAGCAGTTCTTC
CASSPTGGEQFF
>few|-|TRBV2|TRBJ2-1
TGTGCCAGCGAGGCGGACGTGACCTACAATGAGCAGTTCTTC
CASEADVTYNEQFF
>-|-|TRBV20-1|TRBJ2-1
TGCAGTGCTAGTACGGGAAGTAAAAATGAGCAGTTCTTC
CSASTGSKNEQFF
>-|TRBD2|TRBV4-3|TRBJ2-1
TGCGCCAGCAGCCAGGTAGCGGGGGGCCTGTTTGAGCAGTTCTTC
CASSQVAGGLFEQFF
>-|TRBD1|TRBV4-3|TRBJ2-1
TGCGCCAGCAGCCTTATAACAGGGGGTTACAATGAGCAGTTCTTC
CASSLITGGYNEQFF
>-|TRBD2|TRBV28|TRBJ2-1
TGTGCCAGTAGTATGGGACTAGCGGGTATTGAGCAGTTCTTC
CASSMGLAGIEQFF
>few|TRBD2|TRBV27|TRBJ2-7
TGTGCCAGCAGTCCGAAACCCCCCCCAGCGGGAGGGCCCCACGAGCAGTACTTC
CASSPKPPPAGGPHEQYF
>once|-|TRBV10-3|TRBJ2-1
TGTGCCATCAATAGCGGAGGGGTCTCCTACAATGAGCAGTTCTTC
CAINSGGVSYNEQFF
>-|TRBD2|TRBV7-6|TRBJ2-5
TGTGCCAGCAGCCTGACTCGAGCGGGATCCCAAGAGACCCAGTACTTC
CASSLTRAGSQETQYF
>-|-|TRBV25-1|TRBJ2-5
TGTGCCAGCGGCGAACAGGGTTGGACTACGATACAAGAGACCCAGTACTTC
CASGEQGWTTIQETQYF
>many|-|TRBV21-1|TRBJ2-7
TGTGCCAGCAGCTCGGGACAGACCTACGAGCAGTACTTC
CASSSGQTYEQYF
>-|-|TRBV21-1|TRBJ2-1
TGTGCCAGCAGCAAAGAGGCGAAGCGGGTGTACAATGAGCAGTTCTTC
CASSKEAKRVYNEQFF
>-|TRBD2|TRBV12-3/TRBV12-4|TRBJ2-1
TGTGCCAGCAGTTCGCGGACTAGCGGGCTTTACAATGAGCAGTTCTTC
CASSSRTSGLYNEQFF
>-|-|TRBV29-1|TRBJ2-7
TGCAGCGTTATCTCTGCCTACGAGCAGTACTTC
CSVISAYEQYF
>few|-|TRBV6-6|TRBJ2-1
TGTGCCAGCCGACCTACACTGACCTCCTACAATGAGCAGTTCTTC
CASRPTLTSYNEQFF
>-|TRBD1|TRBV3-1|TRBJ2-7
TGTGCCAGCAGCCAAGACCCTCCTAAAACAGGGGGCGAGCAGTACTTC
CASSQDPPKTGGEQYF
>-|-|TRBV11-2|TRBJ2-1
TGTGCCAGCAGCCTCCCGGGATCTGCGAGTGAGCAGTTCTTC
CASSLPGSASEQFF
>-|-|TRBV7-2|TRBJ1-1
TGTGCCAGCAGCATGGGGCAGGGGCTATCTGAAGCTTTCTTT
CASSMGQGLSEAFF
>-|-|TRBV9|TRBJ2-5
TGTGCCAGCAGCGTAGAGGAAGAGACCCAGTACTTC
CASSVEEETQYF